This TCR beta chain was sequenced for a study of cytomegalovirus exposure and HLA in healthy donors. Whole-study findings and limits: In vitro confirmation showed three CMV-associated chains to be CMV antigen specific. Usually a TCR sequence was rare, but some public TCRs were found in many donors. In a later analysis, common viral pathogens appeared linked to several of the most significant clusters.

This CDR3 has 15 amino acids. Germline V gives CDR1 SNHLY, CDR2 FYNNEI. J lost 0 bases, V lost 4 bases, and 2 bases had no gene match. On this clone: Antigen: not known.

PCR involved 60 Vbeta and 13 Jbeta primers. Using immunoSEQ multiplex PCR, the repertoire was profiled, and TCRdb retains in-frame clones only, with some absent. The sample records about 120,000 clones, around 75% being singletons. This receptor was identified in a woman under 30 in good health and CMV-seronegative. Sample: PBMCs. The chain employs TRBV2 and TRBJ2-5; TRBD1 matches at 10 bases. The CDR3 reads CASSAGQGDQETQYF. Written as DNA, the CDR3 is TGTGCCAGCAGTGCCGGACAGGGGGACCAAGAGACCCAGTACTTC. Together with reference TRBV2 and TRBJ2-5, the CDR3 gives the full variable domain: EPEVTQTPSHQVTQMGQEVILRCVPISNHLYFYWYRQILGQKVEFLVSFYNNEISEKSEIFDDQFSVERPDGSNFTLKIRSTKLEDSAMYFCASSAGQGDQETQYFGPGTRLLVL.